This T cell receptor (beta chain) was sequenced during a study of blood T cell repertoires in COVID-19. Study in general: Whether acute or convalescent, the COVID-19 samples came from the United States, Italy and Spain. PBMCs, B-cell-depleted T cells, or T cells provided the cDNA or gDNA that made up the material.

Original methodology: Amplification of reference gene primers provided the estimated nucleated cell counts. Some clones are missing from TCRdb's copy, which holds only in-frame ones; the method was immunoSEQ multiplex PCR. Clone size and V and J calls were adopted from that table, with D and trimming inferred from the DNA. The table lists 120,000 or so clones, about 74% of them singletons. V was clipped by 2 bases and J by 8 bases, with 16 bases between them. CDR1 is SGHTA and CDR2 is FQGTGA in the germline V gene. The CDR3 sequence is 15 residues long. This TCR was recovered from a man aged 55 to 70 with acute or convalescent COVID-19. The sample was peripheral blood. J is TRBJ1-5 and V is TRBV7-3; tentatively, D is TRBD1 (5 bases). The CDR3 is CASSLYDSPSEPQHF. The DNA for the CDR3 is TGTGCCAGCAGCTTATACGACAGCCCGTCCGAGCCCCAGCATTTT.